Below, 19 T cell receptor beta chains from the same sample are listed, as sequenced in a study of T cell clonotyping in hematopoietic cell transplantation (dated by TCRdb to the early 2020s). This sample's time point label indicates: 100 days after allo-HCT. Libraries were constructed by the immunoSEQ multiplex PCR assay. This immuneACCESS table, as held by TCRdb, lists in-frame sequences with V and J called but not all clones. Of the missing ones, under half trace to an unresolved V gene in checked studies; the others have no known cause. The sample profile shows approximately 8,800 clones; 90% to 95% of them were found once. The ten top clones hold under 7.5% of the sample. Sample: PBMCs, taken 100 days after allogeneic stem cell transplant. The receptors stem from a male patient aged 45-60 years who had an allogeneic stem cell transplant from a related donor, so T cells may come from the graft donor. Some clones in this sample may be carry-over from other donors' samples.

The CDR3 sequence is CASSFPLDRGSGYTF. Written as DNA, the CDR3 is TGTGCCAGCAGTTTTCCCCTTGACAGGGGAAGTGGCTACACCTTC. The chain couples TRBV28 to TRBJ1-2, with TRBD1 matching over 8 bases. CDR1 and CDR2 from the germline V gene are MDHEN and SYDVKM. With V trimmed by 3 bases and J by 7 bases, 10 bases remained unmatched. The CDR3 length is 15 residues.

This sequence joins TRBV11-1 and TRBJ1-1, with 7 bases identical to TRBD1. CDR1 is SGHAT and CDR2 is FQDESV in the germline V gene (reference sequence). CDR3 length: 14 amino acids. Germline trimming cut 2 bases from V and 3 bases from J; bases unmatched to any gene: 3. The CDR3, as DNA: TGTGCCAGCAGCTTACGACAGGGCTACACTGAAGCTTTCTTT. It yields the protein CASSLRQGYTEAFF.

The CDR3 sequence: CAISPGTEAFF. CDR3 DNA sequence: TGTGCCATTAGTCCGGGGACTGAAGCTTTCTTT. This rearrangement joins TRBV10-3 to TRBJ1-1; D is ambiguous. V was pared by 9 bases and J by 5 bases, with 10 bases between. The CDR3 sequence is 11 residues long. The germline gives CDR1 ENHRY, CDR2 SYGVKD.

The gene calls are TRBV9 and TRBJ1-5; TRBD1 matches 11 bases. J was trimmed by 1 base and V by 3 bases; bases with no gene match: 6. CDR3 length: 17 residues. CDR1 SGDLS and CDR2 YYNGEE come from the germline V gene. This chain's CDR3 is CASSAGQGALSNQPQHF. CDR3 sequence (DNA): TGTGCCAGCAGCGCCGGACAGGGGGCCCTAAGCAATCAGCCCCAGCATTTT.

V usage is TRBV5-1 and J usage is TRBJ1-6; 9 nucleotides line up with TRBD1. This CDR3 contains 14 residues. J gave up 8 bases and V 3 bases, and 3 bases lay outside the gene matches. Germline V CDR1 and CDR2: SGHRS, YFSETQ. CDR3 nucleotides: TGCGCCAGCAGCTCGACAGGGGGAGATTCACCCCTCCACTTT. Translation: CASSSTGGDSPLHF.

This chain links TRBV29-1 with TRBJ2-7; D tentatively reads TRBD1 or TRBD2 (5 bases each). Looked up from germline, CDR1 is SQVTM and CDR2 is ANQGSEA. V lost 6 bases and J 0 bases, leaving 18 bases between the germline ends. The CDR3 runs 15 residues. CDR3 residues: CSVPIPGRSSYEQYF. For the CDR3, the DNA is TGCAGCGTACCCATCCCGGGACGGTCCTCCTACGAGCAGTACTTC.

In this sample, this clone turned up once. V usage is TRBV30 and J usage is TRBJ1-1, with 9 bases identical to TRBD1. V was clipped by 1 base and J by 5 bases; unmatched bases: 5. CDR3 size: 14 residues. Germline loops: CDR1 GTSNPN, CDR2 SVGIG (reference sequence). The CDR3 sequence is CAWSAGTGSTEAFF. CDR3 sequence (DNA): TGTGCCTGGAGTGCCGGGACAGGGAGTACTGAAGCTTTCTTT.

The CDR3: CASSLGTGEWAYEQYF. The CDR3 bases are TGCGCCAGCAGCCTTGGGACGGGGGAGTGGGCCTACGAGCAGTACTTC. This chain uses TRBV5-1 with TRBJ2-7; D may be TRBD2 (6 bases). Germline assignment: CDR1 SGHRS and CDR2 YFSETQ. CDR3 length: 16 amino acids. V shed 4 bases and J shed 2 bases, with 19 bases lying between them. The full variable domain, in which reference TRBV5-1 and TRBJ2-7 provide the parts outside the CDR3, is KAGVTQTPRYLIKTRGQQVTLSCSPISGHRSVSWYQQTPGQGLQFLFEYFSETQRNKGNFPGRFSGRQFSNSRSEMNVSTLELGDSALYLCASSLGTGEWAYEQYFGPGTRLTVT.

A single count supports this clone. The V and J genes are TRBV5-1 and TRBJ1-3, with 7 bases matching TRBD1. The length of the CDR3 is 14 residues. Germline V gene data show CDR1 as SGHRS and CDR2 as YFSETQ. The V gene end was trimmed by 4 bases and the J gene end by 3 bases; junction bases not matched to a gene: 4. The CDR3 loop is CASSEGAIGNTIYF. The CDR3 DNA follows: TGCGCCAGCAGCGAGGGGGCTATTGGAAACACCATATATTTT.

The chain links TRBV7-6 to TRBJ2-6; 9 bases line up with TRBD1. The V segment lost 4 bases and the J segment 2 bases; nucleotides outside the gene matches: 6. The germline V gene encodes CDR1 SGHVS and CDR2 FNYEAQ. The CDR3 loop spans 17 amino acids. The CDR3 region is CASSSPTGGPGANVLTF. CDR3 DNA: TGTGCCAGCAGCTCACCCACAGGGGGCCCTGGGGCCAACGTCCTGACTTTC.

The V call is TRBV25-1, the J call TRBJ1-5; no reliable D call. Per germline, CDR1 MGHDK and CDR2 SYGVNS. The CDR3 has 13 residues. V dropped 2 bases and J dropped 7 bases, with 9 bases sitting between them. The CDR3 region is CASSEGGFQPQHF. Written as DNA, the CDR3 is TGTGCCAGCAGTGAAGGCGGGTTCCAGCCCCAGCATTTT.

The V gene is TRBV18, the J gene TRBJ1-1; weak D call: TRBD1 (6 bases). V gave up 5 bases and J gave up 5 bases, with 15 bases separating them. The CDR3 is 14 amino acids. CDR1 and CDR2 (germline): KGHSH, LQKENI. The CDR3 is CASSLMQGSTEAFF. Written as DNA, the CDR3 is TGTGCCAGCTCATTGATGCAGGGGTCGACTGAAGCTTTCTTT.

The chain employs TRBV18 and TRBJ1-2; 9 nucleotides line up with TRBD1. The CDR3 runs 16 residues. Germline CDR1 and CDR2: KGHSH and LQKENI. V shed 6 bases, J shed 2 bases, and the junction held 10 bases outside the gene matches. Written as DNA, the CDR3 is TGTGCCAGCTCGCCGGGGACAGGGAAACCAAACTATGGCTACACCTTC. This encodes CASSPGTGKPNYGYTF.

The chain carries TRBV6-1 and TRBJ1-6; D gene uncertain. Germline V gene data show CDR1 as MNHNS and CDR2 as SASEGT. V lost 7 bases and J 5 bases, leaving 9 bases between the germline ends. The CDR3 extends over 13 amino acids. This CDR3 is CASKVGNNSPLHF. CDR3 nucleotides: TGTGCCAGCAAAGTTGGCAATAATTCACCCCTCCACTTT.

The J gene is TRBJ1-6, the V gene TRBV4-1; D ambiguous. Looked up from germline, CDR1 is MGHRA and CDR2 is YSYEKL. V lost 1 base, J lost 0 bases, and 7 bases lay in between. The CDR3 has 16 amino acids. The DNA of the CDR3 is TGCGCCAGCAGCCAAGCCCAGAGCTCCTATAATTCACCCCTCCACTTT. Its protein product is CASSQAQSSYNSPLHF.

This chain connects TRBV7-6 to TRBJ2-5, with TRBD1 matching 9 bases. V shed 4 bases, J shed 3 bases, and the junction held 6 bases outside the gene matches. The CDR3 consists of 15 residues. CDR1 and CDR2 from the germline V gene are SGHVS and FNYEAQ. The CDR3 here is CASSSLGQGKETQYF. DNA for the CDR3: TGTGCCAGCAGCTCCCTAGGACAGGGGAAAGAGACCCAGTACTTC.

The CDR3 DNA reads TGTGCCAGCATCAATAGCGGGGGGGCCACAGATACGCAGTATTTT. Its translation is CASINSGGATDTQYF. The chain is built from TRBV27 and TRBJ2-3; TRBD2 aligns across 11 bases. Germline assignment: CDR1 MNHEY and CDR2 SMNVEV (reference sequence). Unmatched junction bases numbered 5, after V lost 7 bases and J lost 2 bases. There are 15 residues in the CDR3.

The gene calls are TRBV5-1 and TRBJ2-7; 10 bases agree with TRBD1. CDR1 and CDR2 (germline): SGHRS, YFSETQ. V lost 0 bases, J lost 3 bases, and 3 bases stayed unmatched. This CDR3 has 15 residues. CDR3 in amino acids: CASSLGTGGGYEQYF. CDR3 nucleotide sequence: TGCGCCAGCAGCTTGGGGACAGGGGGGGGCTACGAGCAGTACTTC.

V is TRBV6-1 and J is TRBJ2-7, with 10 bases lining up with TRBD1. The CDR3 is 15 residues long. Germline CDR1 is MNHNS and CDR2 is SASEGT. The V and J ends lost 7 bases and 7 bases, in that order; junction bases with no gene match: 13. The CDR3 loop reads CASNPRRQGAREQYF. The CDR3 coding sequence is TGTGCCAGCAATCCCCGAAGACAGGGGGCGAGGGAGCAGTACTTC.